The rows below give T cell receptor beta chains drawn from one sample of a study of T cell repertoires in cytomegalovirus infection. Their cognate antigens are unknown. TCRdb analysed the reads with MiXCR anew, one entry per CDR3 protein. The table includes 570,000 or so distinct CDR3 sequences, about 40% detected once. Sequencing was performed on cultured PBMCs, taken from culture after CMV antigen stimulation. These receptor sequences come from a human donor in good health (CMV status not recorded). Some clones in this sample may be carry-over from other donors' samples. Each CDR3 is given with its conserved first and last residue. A D gene is named only where the DNA matches it firmly. Size is omitted from some rows. Given values are once, few, many or a class for expanded clones.

d_gene | j_gene | v_gene | abundance | CDR3aa | CDR3nt
NA | TRBJ2-3 | TRBV7-2 | NA | CASSLQYADTQYF | TGTGCCAGCAGCTTACAATACGCGGATACGCAGTATTTT
NA | TRBJ2-4 | TRBV7-2 | few | CASSLLGNRAKNIQYF | TGTGCCAGCAGCTTACTTGGAAATCGGGCCAAAAACATTCAGTACTTC
NA | TRBJ2-7 | TRBV12-3/TRBV12-4 | NA | CASSFWGGSYEQYF | TGTGCCAGCAGTTTTTGGGGCGGCTCCTACGAGCAGTACTTC
NA | TRBJ2-2 | TRBV5-1 | NA | CASSRGPGSANTGELFF | TGCGCCAGCAGCCGGGGACCGGGTAGTGCGAACACCGGGGAGCTGTTTTTT
TRBD2 | TRBJ2-3 | TRBV6-2/TRBV6-3 | NA | CASSTSRGGRDATQYF | TGTGCCAGCAGTACCTCCCGGGGGGGTAGGGACGCTACGCAGTATTTT
TRBD2 | TRBJ2-1 | TRBV20-1 | NA | CSGAGGYYNEQFF | TGCAGCGGAGCGGGGGGATACTACAATGAGCAGTTCTTC
NA | TRBJ1-3 | TRBV2 | NA | CASSPPVRNTIYF | TGTGCCAGCAGTCCTCCGGTCCGAAACACCATATATTTT
NA | TRBJ1-3 | TRBV7-2 | NA | CASSLKAGLGNTIYF | TGTGCCAGCAGCTTAAAGGCAGGCCTTGGAAACACCATATATTTT
NA | TRBJ2-1 | TRBV2 | few | CASGTTSSYNEQFF | TGTGCCAGCGGGACAACAAGCTCCTACAATGAGCAGTTCTTC
NA | TRBJ2-7 | TRBV7-9 | few | CASSPQSLPEQYF | TGTGCCAGCAGCCCACAGTCCTTACCGGAGCAGTACTTC
TRBD2 | TRBJ2-4 | TRBV27 | NA | CASSFTGGSDIQYF | TGTGCCAGCAGTTTCACTGGCGGGAGTGACATTCAGTACTTC
TRBD1 | TRBJ1-4 | TRBV18 | NA | CASSSRTGRNEKLFF | TGTGCCAGCTCATCCCGGACAGGAAGAAATGAAAAACTGTTTTTT
TRBD1 | TRBJ1-2 | TRBV20-1 | NA | CSARQGAQVGSYTF | TGCAGTGCAAGACAGGGGGCGCAGGTCGGGAGCTACACCTTC
NA | TRBJ2-7 | TRBV7-2 | few | CASSFGTGDSYEQYF | TGTGCCAGCAGCTTTGGAACGGGGGACTCCTACGAGCAGTACTTC
NA | TRBJ1-3 | TRBV7-2 | few | CASSFSESSGNTIYF | TGTGCCAGCAGCTTCTCGGAGAGCTCTGGAAACACCATATATTTT
NA | TRBJ1-6 | TRBV2 | few | CASSEVNINNSPLHF | TGTGCCAGCAGTGAAGTTAACATAAATAATTCACCCCTCCACTTT
TRBD1 | TRBJ2-5 | TRBV12-3/TRBV12-4 | NA | CASSTGQGAGETQYF | TGTGCCAGCAGCACCGGACAGGGGGCTGGAGAGACCCAGTACTTC
TRBD1 | TRBJ2-1 | TRBV7-8 | many | CASSLSTGKYYNEQFF | TGTGCCAGCAGCTTATCGACAGGGAAGTACTACAATGAGCAGTTCTTC
TRBD1 | TRBJ2-1 | TRBV7-6 | NA | CASSLAAGQGNERSFF | TGTGCCAGCAGCTTAGCGGCGGGACAGGGAAATGAACGGAGCTTCTTC
TRBD2 | TRBJ2-2 | TRBV4-2 | NA | CASSQEIPPSGGFGELFF | TGTGCCAGCAGCCAAGAAATCCCCCCGAGCGGGGGGTTCGGGGAGCTGTTTTTT
NA | TRBJ2-7 | TRBV12-3/TRBV12-4 | few | CASSQIIGYEQYF | TGTGCCAGCAGCCAAATCATAGGGTACGAGCAGTACTTC
NA | TRBJ2-5 | TRBV11-2 | NA | CASSPHGTERETQYF | TGTGCCAGCAGCCCGCATGGGACCGAGAGGGAGACCCAGTACTTC
NA | TRBJ2-7 | TRBV12-3/TRBV12-4 | NA | CASSSWSSGRYEQYF | TGTGCCAGCAGTTCGTGGTCATCAGGGCGGTACGAGCAGTACTTC
NA | TRBJ1-4 | TRBV4-1 | few | CASSQPKNEKLFF | TGTGCCAGCAGCCAACCTAAGAATGAAAAACTGTTTTTT
NA | TRBJ1-3 | TRBV6-5 | NA | CASSRGDGTPAGNTIYF | TGTGCCAGCAGTCGAGGCGACGGGACGCCGGCGGGAAACACCATATATTTT
TRBD2 | TRBJ2-4 | TRBV7-2 | few | CASSLGLAGRRLSKNIQYF | TGTGCCAGCAGCTTAGGGCTAGCGGGTAGGAGGTTGTCCAAAAACATTCAGTACTTC
NA | TRBJ1-1 | TRBV7-2 | many | CASSWGMNTEAFF | TGTGCCAGCAGCTGGGGAATGAACACTGAAGCTTTCTTT
NA | TRBJ2-7 | TRBV19 | NA | CASSIIEQGHHYEQYF | TGTGCCAGTAGTATTATTGAACAGGGACATCACTACGAGCAGTACTTC
TRBD2 | TRBJ2-3 | TRBV10-2 | NA | CASSDGGGITDTQYF | TGCGCCAGCAGTGACGGCGGGGGGATCACAGATACGCAGTATTTT
TRBD2 | TRBJ2-7 | TRBV7-2 | NA | CASSLRLLAGVSEQYF | TGTGCCAGCAGCTTACGATTACTAGCGGGAGTTTCCGAGCAGTACTTC
TRBD2 | TRBJ2-4 | TRBV4-3 | NA | CASSQSLAGGRGNIQYF | TGCGCCAGCAGCCAAAGTCTAGCGGGAGGCCGTGGGAACATTCAGTACTTC
NA | TRBJ2-5 | TRBV7-8 | many | CASSWGDRETQYF | TGTGCCAGCAGCTGGGGTGACCGGGAGACCCAGTACTTC
NA | TRBJ1-6 | TRBV7-2 | NA | CASSQTTGPPGLHF | TGTGCCAGCAGCCAAACAACAGGGCCCCCGGGCCTCCACTTT
NA | TRBJ1-6 | TRBV4-3 | NA | CASSSQRLDNGSPLHF | TGCGCCAGCAGCTCTCAACGGTTAGACAATGGCTCACCCCTCCACTTT
TRBD2 | TRBJ2-3 | TRBV5-4 | NA | CASSYGSAVAGGPLTDTQYF | TGTGCCAGCAGTTACGGTAGCGCGGTGGCGGGAGGGCCTCTCACAGATACGCAGTATTTT
TRBD2 | TRBJ2-3 | TRBV6-5 | once | CASGAISGDTDTQYF | TGTGCCAGCGGGGCCATTAGCGGGGACACAGATACGCAGTATTTT
NA | TRBJ2-3 | TRBV6-2/TRBV6-3 | few | CANRPALFSADTQYF | TGTGCCAACCGTCCGGCCCTTTTTTCCGCAGATACGCAGTATTTT
TRBD2 | TRBJ2-7 | TRBV7-6 | NA | CASKMTSGIDEQYF | TGTGCCAGCAAGATGACTAGCGGGATCGACGAGCAGTACTTC
NA | TRBJ2-3 | TRBV7-6 | NA | CASSAGATDTQYF | TGTGCCAGCAGCGCGGGTGCCACAGATACGCAGTATTTT
NA | TRBJ1-3 | TRBV5-1 | NA | CASSGQGTISGNTIYF | TGCGCCAGCAGCGGGCAGGGGACTATTTCTGGAAACACCATATATTTT
NA | TRBJ1-5 | TRBV19 | NA | CASSIDRSTQPQHF | TGTGCCAGTAGTATTGACAGGAGTACGCAGCCCCAGCATTTT
NA | TRBJ1-4 | TRBV19 | NA | CASSPSFTSNEKLFF | TGTGCCAGTAGTCCGTCTTTTACTTCTAATGAAAAACTGTTTTTT
NA | TRBJ1-6 | TRBV7-6 | few | CASSLAVSHNSPLHF | TGTGCCAGCAGCTTAGCCGTCAGCCACAATTCACCCCTCCACTTT
NA | TRBJ2-2 | TRBV25-1 | NA | CASSASQGFRTGELFF | TGTGCCAGCAGTGCCTCACAGGGTTTCCGCACCGGGGAGCTGTTTTTT
TRBD2 | TRBJ2-7 | TRBV6-2/TRBV6-3 | NA | CASSYSSGSSYEQYF | TGTGCCAGCAGTTACTCTAGCGGGAGCTCCTACGAGCAGTACTTC
NA | TRBJ1-5 | TRBV7-6 | NA | CASSLESGAQPQHF | TGTGCCAGCAGCTTAGAATCTGGGGCTCAGCCCCAGCATTTT
TRBD2 | TRBJ2-3 | TRBV7-2 | few | CASSLVLAGTTDTQYF | TGTGCCAGCAGCTTAGTCCTAGCGGGAACCACAGATACGCAGTATTTT
NA | TRBJ1-5 | TRBV5-5 | NA | CASSLATTGWRNQPQHF | TGTGCCAGCAGCTTAGCAACTACAGGGTGGCGCAATCAGCCCCAGCATTTT
TRBD1 | TRBJ2-5 | TRBV7-2 | many | CASSFDRGQETQYF | TGTGCCAGCAGCTTCGACAGGGGCCAAGAGACCCAGTACTTC
NA | TRBJ2-6 | TRBV15 | NA | CATSRALGRDSGANVLTF | TGTGCCACCAGCAGGGCCCTCGGCAGGGACTCTGGGGCCAACGTCCTGACTTTC
TRBD1 | TRBJ2-1 | TRBV10-2 | few | CATRNAGQGGGGQFF | TGCGCCACCAGGAACGCGGGACAGGGGGGAGGCGGGCAGTTCTTC